This passage covers 21 T cell receptor beta chains from one sample sequenced in a study of shared clonotypes between healthy human individuals. Sequenced by immunoSEQ multiplex PCR; TCRdb stores in-frame clones only, minus some. The profile shows more than 1,200,000 clones, around 98.5% of them singletons. Sequencing input: naive CD4+ T cells sorted from blood. As for subset: CD45RA+ positively selected. These receptors were taken from a young man in good health.

A remark on this clone: Other nucleotide sequences in the sample specify the same CDR3. The chain employs TRBV28 and TRBJ2-1; a possible D gene is TRBD2 (6 bases). Deletions cut 2 bases from V and 4 bases from J, with 6 bases between. The CDR3 extends over 13 amino acids. In germline, CDR1 is MDHEN, CDR2 SYDVKM. DNA of the CDR3: TGTGCCAGCAGTTTACGGGGGTACAATGAGCAGTTCTTC. Translating gives CASSLRGYNEQFF.

This rearrangement joins TRBV7-3 to TRBJ2-2; 7 nucleotides agree with TRBD2. This CDR3 is 15 amino acids long. V trimming: 0 bases; J trimming: 7 bases; junction bases outside the gene matches: 5. CDR1 and CDR2 from the germline V gene are SGHTA and FQGTGA. Written as DNA, the CDR3 is TGTGCCAGCAGCTTAACTGGGACTACCGACGGGGAGCTGTTTTTT. Encoded protein: CASSLTGTTDGELFF.

The rearrangement joins TRBV9 to TRBJ2-1; 10 bases map to TRBD2. Per the germline V gene, CDR1 is SGDLS and CDR2 is YYNGEE. The CDR3 consists of 16 residues. V dropped 0 bases and J dropped 8; count of bases not matched to a gene: 8. As DNA, the CDR3 is TGTGCCAGCAGCGTAGCTGGAGCGGGAGGGTTCGATGAGCAGTTCTTC. Amino acid sequence: CASSVAGAGGFDEQFF.

V is TRBV29-1 and J is TRBJ2-1, with D perhaps matching TRBD1 or TRBD2 (7 bases each). The CDR3 covers 15 residues. Germline values: CDR1 SQVTM, CDR2 ANQGSEA. The ends were cut back, 6 bases at V and 4 bases at J, with 19 bases in the middle. The CDR3 nucleotides are TGCAGCGTCCCCCCGACAGGGAGGGGTTACAATGAGCAGTTCTTC. Protein product: CSVPPTGRGYNEQFF.

The chain combines TRBV18 with TRBJ1-5, with D possibly matching TRBD1 (5 bases). The germline gives CDR1 KGHSH, CDR2 LQKENI. Trimming took 2 bases from V and 6 from J, leaving 11 bases between them. The CDR3 is 14 amino acids. Here the CDR3 DNA reads TGTGCCAGCTCACCAGGGGGTAGGTTTCAGCCCCAGCATTTT. This sequence encodes CASSPGGRFQPQHF.

The chain links TRBV5-4 to TRBJ2-5; 8 nucleotides align to TRBD1. Germline V lookup: CDR1 SGHNT, CDR2 YYREEE (reference sequence). V dropped 2 bases and J dropped 3; count of bases not matched to a gene: 9. The CDR3 has 16 residues. The CDR3 region is CASSLGTPGQEETQYF. CDR3 DNA sequence: TGTGCCAGCAGCTTAGGCACCCCGGGACAGGAAGAGACCCAGTACTTC.

The chain combines TRBV5-5 with TRBJ2-7; a weak D match, TRBD2 (5 bases). Germline lookup yields CDR1 SGHKS and CDR2 YYEKEE (reference sequence). There are 15 residues in the CDR3. The ends were cut back, 4 bases at V and 2 bases at J, with 16 bases in the middle. As DNA, the CDR3 is TGTGCCAGCAGCCCCGGAGGCAGGACCACCTACGAGCAGTACTTC. Translation: CASSPGGRTTYEQYF.

As for this clone: Distinct nucleotide sequences in the sample also encode this CDR3. This chain uses TRBV5-1 with TRBJ2-2, with D possibly being TRBD2 (6 bases). The germline CDR1 and CDR2 sequences are SGHRS and YFSETQ. Trimming shortened V by 0 bases and J by 4 bases, and 7 bases separated the two germline ends. The CDR3 sequence is 14 residues long. CDR3 sequence: CASSLDGGTGELFF. The CDR3 bases are TGCGCCAGCAGCTTGGACGGGGGCACCGGGGAGCTGTTTTTT. Variable domain in full (rest from reference TRBV5-1 and TRBJ2-2): KAGVTQTPRYLIKTRGQQVTLSCSPISGHRSVSWYQQTPGQGLQFLFEYFSETQRNKGNFPGRFSGRQFSNSRSEMNVSTLELGDSALYLCASSLDGGTGELFFGEGSRLTVL.

The chain couples TRBV9 to TRBJ2-7, with D unresolved. V lost 0 bases, J lost 4 bases, and 11 bases lay in between. Germline V gives CDR1 SGDLS, CDR2 YYNGEE. The CDR3 is 14 residues long. The CDR3 DNA reads TGTGCCAGCAGCGTAGGGGCCAAAGGTTACGAGCAGTACTTC. Translating gives CASSVGAKGYEQYF.

The chain carries TRBV14 and TRBJ2-1; D not resolved. The V and J ends lost 1 base and 7 bases respectively, with 11 bases between them. This CDR3 has 14 residues. Germline V gene lookup returns CDR1 SGHDN and CDR2 FVKESK. The chain's CDR3 is CASSQGLVTNEQFF. The CDR3 region has the DNA TGTGCCAGCAGCCAAGGCCTTGTTACTAATGAGCAGTTCTTC.

The chain couples TRBV5-1 to TRBJ2-3, with unresolved D. Trimming cost V 4 bases and J 0 bases, with 9 bases left between them. This CDR3 has 14 residues. From germline, CDR1 is SGHRS and CDR2 YFSETQ. The CDR3 DNA is TGCGCCAGCAGCGCGTTCGGGAGCACAGATACGCAGTATTTT. It codes for CASSAFGSTDTQYF.

The chain couples TRBV10-3 to TRBJ2-7, with 9 bases matching TRBD1. The CDR3 covers 15 residues. V trimming: 4 bases; J trimming: 4 bases; junction bases outside the gene matches: 8. Germline CDR1 reads ENHRY; CDR2 reads SYGVKD. DNA of the CDR3: TGTGCCATCAGTGGGGGGACAGGGAATAGGTACGAGCAGTACTTC. Translation: CAISGGTGNRYEQYF.

The chain has TRBV7-2 and TRBJ2-1; 11 bases are shared with TRBD1. Trimming took 5 bases from V and 13 from J; bases not matched to a gene: 10. Germline V gene sequence: CDR1 SGHTA, CDR2 FQGNSA. This CDR3 is 14 amino acids long. The CDR3 is CASSAGRDRGTQFF. CDR3 sequence (DNA): TGTGCCAGCAGCGCGGGCCGGGACAGGGGGACTCAGTTCTTC. Full variable domain (rest looked up from reference TRBV7-2 and TRBJ2-1): GAGVSQSPSNKVTEKGKDVELRCDPISGHTALYWYRQSLGQGLEFLIYFQGNSAPDKSGLPSDRFSAERTGGSVSTLTIQRTQQEDSAVYLCASSAGRDRGTQFFGPGTRLTVL.

This CDR3 reads CASSPAGARVEQFF. As DNA, the CDR3 is TGTGCCAGCAGCCCGGCCGGGGCTCGGGTGGAGCAGTTCTTC. V usage is TRBV9 and J usage is TRBJ2-1; TRBD1 or TRBD2 may be the D gene (5 bases each). The CDR3 is 14 amino acids. Germline CDR1 and CDR2: SGDLS and YYNGEE. V shed 4 bases and J shed 10 bases, with 18 bases lying between them.

The CDR3 sequence: CASGGMDASYEQYF. CDR3 DNA: TGCGCCAGCGGGGGCATGGACGCCTCCTACGAGCAGTACTTC. The chain joins TRBV5-1 to TRBJ2-7, with TRBD1 as a possible D gene (6 bases). The CDR3 totals 14 residues. CDR1 and CDR2 from the germline V gene are SGHRS and YFSETQ. V dropped 7 bases and J dropped 0 bases, with 14 bases sitting between them.

V gene TRBV4-1 combines with J gene TRBJ2-5; TRBD2 matches at 7 bases. Germline V gene sequence: CDR1 MGHRA, CDR2 YSYEKL. V dropped 1 base and J dropped 1; count of bases not matched to a gene: 6. The CDR3 spans 16 residues. In nucleotides, the CDR3 is TGCGCCAGCAGCCAAGTAATGGGGAGGGCCCAAGAGACCCAGTACTTC. This encodes CASSQVMGRAQETQYF.

This clone was recorded once. The chain combines TRBV4-3 with TRBJ1-4, with a possible D match to TRBD1 (6 bases). This CDR3 comprises 17 residues. The germline V gene has CDR1 LGHNA and CDR2 YSLEER. Trimming took 0 bases from V and 7 from J, leaving 18 bases between them. CDR3 in DNA: TGCGCCAGCAGCCAAGATATTGGGGACACTTCGCCTGAAAAACTGTTTTTT. Its protein is CASSQDIGDTSPEKLFF.

The chain joins TRBV4-1 to TRBJ2-1, with D unresolved. The V end lost 0 bases, the J end lost 0 bases, and 9 bases lay between the germline ends. Germline-derived CDR1 and CDR2 are MGHRA and YSYEKL. CDR3 length: 16 amino acids. In DNA, the CDR3 is TGCGCCAGCAGCCAAGATGGGGAATACTCCTACAATGAGCAGTTCTTC. Protein sequence: CASSQDGEYSYNEQFF.

The count of this clone is one. At the DNA level, this CDR3 is encoded by other sequences in the same sample as well. The chain couples TRBV29-1 to TRBJ2-7; 7 bases agree with TRBD2. After removal of 4 bases from V and 3 bases from J, the junction contained 0 bases not matched to a gene. The V gene's germline CDR1 is SQVTM and CDR2 ANQGSEA. The length of the CDR3 is 11 residues. CDR3 sequence: CSVGGGYEQYF. CDR3 DNA sequence: TGCAGCGTTGGGGGGGGCTACGAGCAGTACTTC.

The rearrangement joins TRBV6-1 to TRBJ2-1, with no clear D. CDR3 length: 11 residues. The germline CDR1 and CDR2 sequences are MNHNS and SASEGT. Trimming left V 2 bases short and J 10 bases short, with 6 bases between. Written as DNA, the CDR3 is TGTGCCAGCAGTGAATTTGGAGAGCAGTTCTTC. This codes for CASSEFGEQFF.

This clone was seen once. The gene calls are TRBV19 and TRBJ1-5; the D is unclear. CDR1 and CDR2 from the germline V gene are LNHDA and SQIVND (reference sequence). The CDR3 is 13 residues long. Trimming stripped 9 bases from V and 1 base from J, with 10 bases between. In nucleotides, the CDR3 is TGTGCCAGCCGATTGAGAAGCAATCAGCCCCAGCATTTT. This gives the protein CASRLRSNQPQHF.